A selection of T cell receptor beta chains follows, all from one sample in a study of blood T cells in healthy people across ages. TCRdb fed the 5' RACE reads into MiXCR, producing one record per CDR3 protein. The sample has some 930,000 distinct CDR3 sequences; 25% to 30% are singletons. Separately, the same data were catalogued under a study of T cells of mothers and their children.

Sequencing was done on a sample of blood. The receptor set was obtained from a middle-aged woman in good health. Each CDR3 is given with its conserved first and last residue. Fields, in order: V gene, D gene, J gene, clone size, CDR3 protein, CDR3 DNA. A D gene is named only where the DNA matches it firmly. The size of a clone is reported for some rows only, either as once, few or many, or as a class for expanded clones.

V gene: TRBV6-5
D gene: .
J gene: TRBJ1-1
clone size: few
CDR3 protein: CASSYQSSSTEAFF
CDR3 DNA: TGTGCCAGCAGTTACCAGAGTAGTAGCACTGAAGCTTTCTTT

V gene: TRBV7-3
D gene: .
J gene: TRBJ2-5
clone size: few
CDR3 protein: CASSLGPVGNEQYF
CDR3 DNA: TGTGCCAGCAGCTTGGGACCTGTGGGCAATGAGCAGTACTTC

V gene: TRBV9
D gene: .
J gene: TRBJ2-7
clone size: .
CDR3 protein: CASSVEEGLEQYF
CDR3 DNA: TGTGCCAGCAGCGTGGAAGAAGGACTCGAGCAGTACTTC

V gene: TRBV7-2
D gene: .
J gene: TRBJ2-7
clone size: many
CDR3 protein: CASSLSAGKAYEQYF
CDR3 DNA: TGTGCCAGCAGCTTATCCGCAGGGAAAGCCTACGAGCAGTACTTC

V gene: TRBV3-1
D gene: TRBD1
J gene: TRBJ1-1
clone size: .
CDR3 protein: CASSQAGGETEAFF
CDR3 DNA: TGTGCCAGCAGCCAAGCAGGGGGCGAAACTGAAGCTTTCTTT

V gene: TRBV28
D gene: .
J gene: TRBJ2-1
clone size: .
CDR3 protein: CASSLGGVGPNLNEQFF
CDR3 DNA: TGTGCCAGCAGTTTAGGGGGCGTGGGGCCGAATTTGAATGAGCAGTTCTTC

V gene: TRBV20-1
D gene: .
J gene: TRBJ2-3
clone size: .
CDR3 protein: CSASPGLNTDTQYF
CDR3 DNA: TGCAGTGCGAGTCCGGGACTCAACACAGATACGCAGTATTTT

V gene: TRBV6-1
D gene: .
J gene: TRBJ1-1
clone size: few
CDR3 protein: CASSVRGKNTEAFF
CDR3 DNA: TGTGCCAGCAGTGTGAGGGGAAAGAACACTGAAGCTTTCTTT

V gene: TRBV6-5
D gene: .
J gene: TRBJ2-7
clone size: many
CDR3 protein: CASSYSTTSGEQYF
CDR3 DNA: TGTGCCAGCAGTTACTCGACCACTTCGGGGGAGCAGTACTTC

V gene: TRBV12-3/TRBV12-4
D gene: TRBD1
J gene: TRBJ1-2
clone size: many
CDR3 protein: CASSSQGVINYGYTF
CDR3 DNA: TGTGCCAGCAGCTCACAGGGGGTAATTAACTATGGCTACACCTTC

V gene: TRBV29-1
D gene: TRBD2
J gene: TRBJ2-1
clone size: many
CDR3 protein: CSVEEGAGGPYNEQFF
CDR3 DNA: TGCAGCGTTGAAGAGGGAGCGGGGGGACCCTACAATGAGCAGTTCTTC

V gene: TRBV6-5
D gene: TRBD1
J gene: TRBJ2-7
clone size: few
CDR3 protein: CASSYAGTDEQYF
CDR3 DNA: TGTGCCAGCAGTTACGCCGGGACAGACGAGCAGTACTTC

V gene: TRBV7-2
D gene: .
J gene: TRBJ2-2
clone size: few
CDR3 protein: CASSSEVNTGELFF
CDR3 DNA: TGTGCCAGCAGCTCAGAAGTTAACACCGGGGAGCTGTTTTTT

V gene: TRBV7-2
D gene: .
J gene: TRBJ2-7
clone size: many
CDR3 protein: CASRGNSLYEQYF
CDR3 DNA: TGTGCCAGCAGGGGCAACAGTCTCTACGAGCAGTACTTC

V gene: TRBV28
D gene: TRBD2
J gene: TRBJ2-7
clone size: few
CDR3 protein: CASSPRTSGGAGQYF
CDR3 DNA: TGTGCCAGCAGTCCAAGGACTAGCGGGGGGGCTGGGCAGTACTTC

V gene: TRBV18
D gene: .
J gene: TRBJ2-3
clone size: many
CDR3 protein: CASSPDYTDTQYF
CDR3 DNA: TGTGCCAGCTCACCAGATTACACAGATACGCAGTATTTT

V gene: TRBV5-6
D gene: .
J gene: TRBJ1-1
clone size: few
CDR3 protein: CASSLFGQGNVDTEAFF
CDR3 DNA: TGTGCCAGCAGCTTGTTCGGGCAGGGAAATGTGGACACTGAAGCTTTCTTT

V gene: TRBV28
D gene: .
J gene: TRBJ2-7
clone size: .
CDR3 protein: CASSVREQYF
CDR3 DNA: TGTGCCAGCAGTGTCCGTGAGCAGTACTTC

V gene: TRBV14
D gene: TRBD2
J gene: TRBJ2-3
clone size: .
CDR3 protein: CASSLPGLAGNTQYF
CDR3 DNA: TGTGCCAGCAGCCTCCCGGGACTAGCGGGTAATACGCAGTATTTT

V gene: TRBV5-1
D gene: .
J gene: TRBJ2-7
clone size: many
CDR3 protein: CASSATVVQEQYF
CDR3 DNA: TGCGCCAGCAGCGCCACCGTGGTGCAGGAGCAGTACTTC

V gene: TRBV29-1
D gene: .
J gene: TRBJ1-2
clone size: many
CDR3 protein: CSVEGQGIEQGYTF
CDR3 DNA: TGCAGCGTTGAAGGGCAGGGAATAGAACAGGGCTACACCTTC

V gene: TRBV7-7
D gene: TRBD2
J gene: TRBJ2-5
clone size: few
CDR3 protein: CASSLAGGHQETQYF
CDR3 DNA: TGTGCTAGCAGCTTAGCGGGGGGGCATCAAGAGACCCAGTACTTC

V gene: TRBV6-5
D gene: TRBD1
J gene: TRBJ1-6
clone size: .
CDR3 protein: CASSHRGKSYNSPLHF
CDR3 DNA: TGTGCCAGCAGTCACAGGGGCAAATCCTATAATTCACCCCTCCACTTT